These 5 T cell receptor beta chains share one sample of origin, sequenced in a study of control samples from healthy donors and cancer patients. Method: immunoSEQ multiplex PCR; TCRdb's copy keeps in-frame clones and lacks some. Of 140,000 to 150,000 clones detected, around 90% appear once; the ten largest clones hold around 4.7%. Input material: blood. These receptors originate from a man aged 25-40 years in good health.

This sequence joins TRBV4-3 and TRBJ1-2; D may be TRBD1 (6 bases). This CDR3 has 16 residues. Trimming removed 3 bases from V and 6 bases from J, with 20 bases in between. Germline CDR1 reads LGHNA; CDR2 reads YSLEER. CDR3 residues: CASSHGLGRGDDGYTF. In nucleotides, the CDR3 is TGCGCCAGCAGCCACGGATTGGGTAGGGGGGACGATGGCTACACCTTC.

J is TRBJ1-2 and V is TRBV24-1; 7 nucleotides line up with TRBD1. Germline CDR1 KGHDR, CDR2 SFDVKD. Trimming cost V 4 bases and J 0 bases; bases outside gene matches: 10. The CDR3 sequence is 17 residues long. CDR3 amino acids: CATSETGTEVSNYGYTF. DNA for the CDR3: TGTGCCACCAGTGAGACCGGGACAGAGGTTTCTAACTATGGCTACACCTTC.

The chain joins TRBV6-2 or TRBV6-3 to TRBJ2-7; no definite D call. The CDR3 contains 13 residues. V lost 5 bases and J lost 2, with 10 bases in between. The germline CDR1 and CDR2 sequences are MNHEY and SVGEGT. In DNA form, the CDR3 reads TGTGCCAGCAGTGCCCCCAAGCCCTACGAGCAGTACTTC. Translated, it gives CASSAPKPYEQYF.

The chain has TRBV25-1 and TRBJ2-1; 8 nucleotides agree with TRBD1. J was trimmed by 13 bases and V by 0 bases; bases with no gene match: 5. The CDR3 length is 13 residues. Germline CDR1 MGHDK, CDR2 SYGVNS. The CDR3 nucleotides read TGTGCCAGCAGTGAATACCTCGGGACAGGACAGTTCTTC. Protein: CASSEYLGTGQFF. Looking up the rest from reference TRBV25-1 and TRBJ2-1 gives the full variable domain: EADIYQTPRYLVIGTGKKITLECSQTMGHDKMYWYQQDPGMELHLIHYSYGVNSTEKGDLSSESTVSRIRTEHFPLTLESARPSHTSQYLCASSEYLGTGQFFGPGTRLTVL.

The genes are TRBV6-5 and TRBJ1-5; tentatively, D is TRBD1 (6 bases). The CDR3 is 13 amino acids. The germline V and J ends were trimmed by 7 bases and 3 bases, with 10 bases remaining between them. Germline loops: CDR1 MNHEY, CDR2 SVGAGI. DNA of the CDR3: TGTGCCAGCACCGGACAGCCCAATCAGCCCCAGCATTTT. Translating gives CASTGQPNQPQHF.